One sample yielded the 18 T cell receptor beta chains listed below, sequenced in a study of T cell responses to AZD1222 COVID-19 vaccine. TCRdb's copy holds only in-frame clones and misses some; the assay was immunoSEQ multiplex PCR. Here the sample spans about 160,000 clones, roughly 94% being singletons. The sequencing used peripheral blood, collected 28 days after the second AZD1222 dose. The source is an adult who received the AZD1222 COVID-19 vaccine.

In this sample, this clone turned up once. The CDR3 reads CASSPRDEFNEKLFF. CDR3 bases: TGCGCCAGCAGTCCGCGGGACGAGTTTAATGAAAAACTGTTTTTT. The chain is built from TRBV5-1 and TRBJ1-4; D perhaps matches TRBD1 (5 bases). Germline CDR1 reads SGHRS; CDR2 reads YFSETQ. This CDR3 has 15 residues. V lost 5 bases, J lost 4 bases, and 15 bases lay in between.

V is TRBV6-2 or TRBV6-3 and J is TRBJ2-7; tentative D call: TRBD1 (6 bases). The CDR3 loop spans 16 amino acids. Trimming pared 4 bases from V and 4 bases from J, leaving 20 bases between. CDR1 is MNHEY, CDR2 SVGEGT, per germline. The CDR3 nucleotides read TGTGCCAGCAGTTTCTACCTCGACAGGTCTAGGTACGAGCAGTACTTC. It encodes CASSFYLDRSRYEQYF.

This chain joins TRBV5-1 and TRBJ2-2; 11 bases align to TRBD1. Germline lookup yields CDR1 SGHRS and CDR2 YFSETQ. The J segment lost 5 bases and the V segment lost 0 bases, leaving 9 bases of the junction unmatched. CDR3 length equals 18 residues. CDR3 sequence: CASSLGASGTGGTGELFF. As DNA, the CDR3 is TGCGCCAGCAGCTTGGGAGCTTCCGGGACAGGGGGGACCGGGGAGCTGTTTTTT.

This sequence joins TRBV2 and TRBJ1-5, with a tentative D call TRBD1 (6 bases). The CDR3 is 14 amino acids. Trimming removed 7 bases from V and 5 bases from J, with 15 bases in between. Germline CDR1 and CDR2: SNHLY and FYNNEI. CDR3 sequence: CASIRGAGDQPQHF. The CDR3 DNA follows: TGTGCCAGCATCCGGGGGGCAGGGGATCAGCCCCAGCATTTT.

The genes are TRBV2 and TRBJ1-5; possible D gene TRBD1, 5 bases. The germline gives CDR1 SNHLY, CDR2 FYNNEI. Trimming took off 1 base at V and 0 bases at J, with 7 bases between the two ends. This CDR3 has 15 amino acids. CDR3: CASSEGQYSNQPQHF. The CDR3 DNA reads as TGTGCCAGCAGTGAAGGACAGTATAGCAATCAGCCCCAGCATTTT. The entire variable domain, with the rest obtained from reference TRBV2 and TRBJ1-5, is as follows: EPEVTQTPSHQVTQMGQEVILRCVPISNHLYFYWYRQILGQKVEFLVSFYNNEISEKSEIFDDQFSVERPDGSNFTLKIRSTKLEDSAMYFCASSEGQYSNQPQHFGDGTRLSIL.

The chain uses TRBV3-1 (or the pseudogene TRBV3-2) and TRBJ1-2; D gene unclear. The CDR3 sequence is 14 residues long. Deletions cut 2 bases from V and 10 bases from J, with 17 bases between. The germline gives CDR1 LGHDT, CDR2 YNNKEL (reference sequence). The CDR3 sequence: CASSQYREGRDYTF. The CDR3 DNA sequence: TGTGCCAGCAGCCAATATAGGGAGGGCCGAGACTACACCTTC.

The chain recombines TRBV29-1 with TRBJ2-2; 7 bases are shared with TRBD1. Unmatched junction bases numbered 12, after V lost 6 bases and J lost 5 bases. From germline, CDR1 is SQVTM and CDR2 ANQGSEA. The CDR3 loop spans 15 amino acids. CDR3 bases: TGCAGCGTAAATCGGGACAGAGGGGTTACCGGGGAGCTGTTTTTT. Residues: CSVNRDRGVTGELFF.

The chain couples TRBV24-1 to TRBJ2-3; D gene ambiguous. The germline gives CDR1 KGHDR, CDR2 SFDVKD. The CDR3 covers 13 residues. Trimming pared 4 bases from V and 2 bases from J, leaving 6 bases between. The CDR3 sequence is CATSDPSTDTQYF. The CDR3, as DNA: TGTGCCACCAGTGACCCCTCCACAGATACGCAGTATTTT.

The rearrangement uses TRBV5-8 and TRBJ1-1; 11 positions match TRBD1. Trimming cost V 4 bases and J 6 bases; bases outside gene matches: 8. Germline CDR1 and CDR2: SGHTS and YDEGEE. The CDR3 sequence is 15 residues long. The CDR3 spells CASSHGQGAHAEAFF. CDR3 DNA sequence: TGTGCCAGCAGCCACGGACAGGGGGCGCACGCTGAAGCTTTCTTT.

This chain links TRBV4-1 with TRBJ1-4, with D tentatively TRBD1 (5 bases). The CDR3 loop spans 15 amino acids. Deletions cut 4 bases from V and 3 bases from J, with 12 bases between. The germline V gene encodes CDR1 MGHRA and CDR2 YSYEKL. In DNA, the CDR3 is TGCGCCAGCAGCCTCCAAGCAGGGCCTAATGAAAAACTGTTTTTT. This codes for CASSLQAGPNEKLFF.

This chain uses TRBV7-9 with TRBJ2-3, with 8 bases matching TRBD1. The CDR3 sequence is 15 residues long. Germline trimming cut 1 base from V and 5 bases from J; bases unmatched to any gene: 5. Germline lookup yields CDR1 SEHNR and CDR2 FQNEAQ (reference sequence). For the CDR3, the DNA is TGTGCCAGCAGCTTAGGGACAGGGAGAGAAGATACGCAGTATTTT. This encodes CASSLGTGREDTQYF.

V gene TRBV6-5 combines with J gene TRBJ2-7; 8 nucleotides agree with TRBD2. Germline V gives CDR1 MNHEY, CDR2 SVGAGI. J gave up 9 bases and V 10 bases, and 20 bases lay outside the gene matches. The CDR3 extends over 15 amino acids. For the CDR3, the DNA is TGTGCCACGAGGGGGGGACGCCGGGAGAGCGGGAGGCAGTACTTC. Residues: CATRGGRRESGRQYF.

The CDR3 DNA reads TGTGCCAGCAGCCCATCGGAGACAGATACGCAGTATTTT. Residues: CASSPSETDTQYF. This chain uses TRBV11-2 with TRBJ2-3; D not resolved. From germline, CDR1 is SGHAT and CDR2 FQNNGV. The CDR3 extends over 13 amino acids. Trimming cost V 5 bases and J 3 bases, with 9 bases left between them. The whole variable domain, filled in from reference TRBV11-2 and TRBJ2-3, reads EAGVAQSPRYKIIEKRQSVAFWCNPISGHATLYWYQQILGQGPKLLIQFQNNGVVDDSQLPKDRFSAERLKGVDSTLKIQPAKLEDSAVYLCASSPSETDTQYFGPGTRLTVL.

This CDR3 is CASSPRLAGAYNEQFF. CDR3 DNA sequence: TGCGCCAGCAGCCCTCGTTTAGCGGGGGCCTACAATGAGCAGTTCTTC. The chain uses TRBV5-1 and TRBJ2-1; 9 bases align to TRBD2. V gave up 4 bases and J gave up 2 bases; unmatched junction bases: 7. This CDR3 comprises 16 residues. Per the germline V gene, CDR1 is SGHRS and CDR2 is YFSETQ.

The V gene is TRBV15, the J gene TRBJ1-1, with D possibly being TRBD1 (5 bases). V was clipped by 5 bases and J by 3 bases, with 10 bases between them. The CDR3 covers 13 residues. CDR1 is LNHNV, CDR2 YYDKDF, per germline (reference sequence). The CDR3 sequence is CATSWGRDTEAFF. CDR3 bases: TGTGCCACCAGCTGGGGGAGGGACACTGAAGCTTTCTTT.

The chain carries TRBV5-5 and TRBJ2-5; the D gene is possibly TRBD2 (6 bases). Germline V gene lookup returns CDR1 SGHKS and CDR2 YYEKEE (reference sequence). Between the trimmed V and J ends, which lost 2 bases and 5 bases, there was a span of 16 bases. The CDR3 loop spans 15 amino acids. CDR3 DNA sequence: TGTGCCAGCAGCTTTCTGGCGGGATCTGAGGAGACCCAGTACTTC. It yields the protein CASSFLAGSEETQYF.

The chain combines TRBV5-1 with TRBJ1-1; D uncertain. The CDR3 extends over 13 amino acids. Trimming took 3 bases from V and 1 from J, leaving 7 bases between them. The V gene's germline CDR1 is SGHRS and CDR2 YFSETQ. The CDR3 reads CASSWQANTEAFF. Here the CDR3 DNA reads TGCGCCAGCAGCTGGCAGGCGAACACTGAAGCTTTCTTT.

The chain joins TRBV6-5 to TRBJ1-6; D possibly corresponds to TRBD1 (5 bases). Trimming cost V 5 bases and J 0 bases, with 8 bases left between them. There are 15 residues in the CDR3. Germline loops: CDR1 MNHEY, CDR2 SVGAGI. CDR3 nucleotide sequence: TGTGCCAGCAGTCGGGGGAACTCCTATAATTCACCCCTCCACTTT. Translating gives CASSRGNSYNSPLHF.